The present TCR beta chain was sequenced within a study of beta chain features in type 1 diabetes. Notes on the study in general: Cells with high TCR expression could be over-represented when cDNA is sequenced. All four CD4+ subsets of Type 1 diabetes patients contained TCRB CDR3s that were moderately but significantly shorter.

Expressed TCRB transcripts got sequenced, as all isolated RNA was reverse transcribed. Only in-frame clones appear in the TCRdb table, and some are missing; sequencing was by immunoSEQ multiplex PCR. The sample gives nearly 700,000 clones, around an eighth of which show up once; approximately 0.021% is in the top ten. Turning to this clone: The target antigen is unknown.

This CDR3 has 15 amino acids. The trim removed 5 bases at V and 8 bases at J, leaving 14 bases unmatched. Germline assignment: CDR1 SEHNR and CDR2 FQNEAQ (reference sequence). Source material: naive CD4+ T cells from blood. The receptor was isolated from a man aged 18 to 35 with type 1 diabetes. J is TRBJ1-2 and V is TRBV7-9; the match to TRBD1 covers 7 bases. The CDR3 region is CASSPQSGTDPGYTF. The CDR3 nucleotides are TGTGCCAGCAGCCCCCAAAGCGGGACAGACCCAGGCTACACCTTC.